A single sample is the source of the 23 T cell receptor beta chains below, sequenced in a study of CD8 T cells in ankylosing spondylitis. Notes on the study in general: A TCR beta motif made of several highly homologous variants seemed typical of ankylosing spondylitis blood.

TCRdb re-called the 5' RACE reads with MiXCR, one entry per CDR3 protein. The sample lists 700,000 to 1,000,000 distinct CDR3 sequences; around 11% were seen once. For these TCRs, the target antigens are not known. The sequenced material came from blood, either unsorted or a sorted T cell fraction (not recorded which). Receptor source: a male donor with ankylosing spondylitis.

This clonotype has only a few counts. The chain recombines TRBV5-1 with TRBJ1-1, with TRBD1 matching 10 bases. CDR1 is SGHRS, CDR2 YFSETQ, per germline. With V trimmed by 2 bases and J by 2 bases, 9 bases remained unmatched. This CDR3 has 17 amino acids. CDR3 in amino acids: CASSLYHGTGANTEAFF. For the CDR3, the DNA is TGCGCCAGCAGCTTATATCACGGGACAGGGGCTAACACTGAAGCTTTCTTT.

This clonotype came up many times. The CDR3 loop is CASSYSPGAAGELFF. DNA for the CDR3: TGTGCCAGCAGTTACTCCCCAGGGGCGGCCGGGGAGCTGTTTTTT. V usage is TRBV6-5 and J usage is TRBJ2-2; a possible D gene is TRBD1 (6 bases). This CDR3 is built from 15 residues. V was shortened by 0 bases and J by 6 bases, with 11 bases between the two germline ends. Germline V gene data show CDR1 as MNHEY and CDR2 as SVGAGI.

This clonotype was seen ten or more times. The junction departs from germline at one end; a sequencing error may be responsible. The chain employs TRBV6-2 or TRBV6-3 and TRBJ2-1, with D perhaps TRBD1 or TRBD2 (5 bases each). There are 15 residues in the CDR3. CDR1 and CDR2 from the germline V gene are MNHEY and SVGEGT. The CDR3 sequence: CASTYRGEIYNEQFF. CDR3 nucleotides: TGTGCCAGCACTTACCGGGGCGAGATCTACAATGAGCAGTTCTTC.

This sequence joins TRBV20-1 and TRBJ2-1; D is unclear. V lost 5 bases and J lost 7, with 12 bases in between. Germline lookup yields CDR1 DFQATT and CDR2 SNEGSKA (reference sequence). The CDR3 has 12 residues. The CDR3 protein is CSALGPRNEQFF. The CDR3 DNA reads TGCAGTGCTCTGGGTCCCAGGAATGAGCAGTTCTTC.

The chain has TRBV6-5 and TRBJ1-2; a possible D gene is TRBD1 (5 bases). The germline V gene has CDR1 MNHEY and CDR2 SVGAGI. The V gene lost 6 bases and the J gene lost 7 bases, with 12 bases spanning the gap. The CDR3 length is 12 residues. The CDR3 DNA reads TGTGCCAGCAGGTTTGGGGGATCTGGCTACACCTTC. This translates into CASRFGGSGYTF.

This chain uses TRBV5-6 with TRBJ2-1, with D tentatively TRBD1 or TRBD2 (5 bases each). Trimming cost V 2 bases and J 5 bases, with 14 bases left between them. This CDR3 is 15 amino acids long. CDR1 is SGHDT and CDR2 is YYEEEE in the germline V gene. Written as DNA, the CDR3 is TGTGCCAGCAGCTTTCTGGCAGGGAGAGACAATGAGCAGTTCTTC. Its protein is CASSFLAGRDNEQFF.

The chain links TRBV5-1 to TRBJ2-3; D ambiguous. Trimming shortened V by 1 base and J by 2 bases, and 5 bases separated the two germline ends. Germline V lookup: CDR1 SGHRS, CDR2 YFSETQ. CDR3 length: 13 residues. This chain's CDR3 is CASSLSDTDTQYF. CDR3 bases: TGCGCCAGCAGCTTGTCCGACACAGATACGCAGTATTTT.

The chain couples TRBV20-1 to TRBJ2-5; 12 positions match TRBD2. Germline lookup yields CDR1 DFQATT and CDR2 SNEGSKA (reference sequence). This CDR3 is built from 15 residues. The J segment lost 5 bases and the V segment lost 0 bases, leaving 4 bases of the junction unmatched. CDR3: CSARETSGSWETQYF. DNA of the CDR3: TGCAGTGCTAGAGAGACTAGCGGGAGTTGGGAGACCCAGTACTTC.

As DNA, the CDR3 is TGCGCCAGCAGCCTTTCCCCAAGAGTAGGAGACACTGAAGCTTTCTTT. This sequence encodes CASSLSPRVGDTEAFF. The chain carries TRBV4-3 and TRBJ1-1; D remains ambiguous. CDR3 size: 16 residues. CDR1 is LGHNA and CDR2 is YSLEER in the germline V gene. The V gene lost 4 bases and the J gene lost 3 bases, with 18 bases spanning the gap.

This clonotype was seen a few times. This chain links TRBV5-1 with TRBJ2-5, with 7 bases aligning to TRBD2. V lost 0 bases and J lost 1; bases outside the gene matches: 6. Germline lookup yields CDR1 SGHRS and CDR2 YFSETQ. The CDR3 has 16 residues. CDR3 DNA: TGCGCCAGCAGCTTGGGAGCGGGACCCACCCAAGAGACCCAGTACTTC. Protein product: CASSLGAGPTQETQYF. Together with reference TRBV5-1 and TRBJ2-5, the CDR3 gives the full variable domain: KAGVTQTPRYLIKTRGQQVTLSCSPISGHRSVSWYQQTPGQGLQFLFEYFSETQRNKGNFPGRFSGRQFSNSRSEMNVSTLELGDSALYLCASSLGAGPTQETQYFGPGTRLLVL.

V gene TRBV10-1 combines with J gene TRBJ2-3; D gene ambiguous. CDR1 and CDR2 (germline): WNHNN, SYGVQD (reference sequence). The CDR3 is made up of 13 amino acids. The germline V and J ends were trimmed by 5 bases and 3 bases, with 9 bases remaining between them. This chain's CDR3 is CASSTFGTDTQYF. In nucleotides, the CDR3 is TGCGCCAGCAGTACGTTCGGGACAGATACGCAGTATTTT.

This clonotype was observed many times. The chain uses TRBV6-2 or TRBV6-3 and TRBJ2-7, with 10 bases matching TRBD1. The CDR3 has 15 residues. Trimming at V came to 4 bases and at J to 7 bases, leaving 10 bases not matched to a gene. CDR1 and CDR2 from the germline V gene are MNHEY and SVGEGT. For the CDR3, the DNA is TGTGCCAGCAGTTCCCCGGGACAGGGGATGAGGGAGCAGTACTTC. This encodes CASSSPGQGMREQYF.

The chain is built from TRBV7-9 and TRBJ1-1; TRBD1 agrees at 7 bases. Germline CDR1 reads SEHNR; CDR2 reads FQNEAQ (reference sequence). This CDR3 has 13 residues. After removal of 5 bases from V and 6 bases from J, the junction contained 6 bases not matched to a gene. The DNA for the CDR3 is TGTGCCAGCAGCCCACCCGGGACAGCTGAAGCTTTCTTT. Translating it yields CASSPPGTAEAFF.

This sequence joins TRBV7-2 and TRBJ2-3; no reliable D call. CDR1 and CDR2 from the germline V gene are SGHTA and FQGNSA. V lost 5 bases to trimming and J lost 4 bases, with 13 bases between them. The CDR3 runs to 14 residues. CDR3 amino acids: CASSPPGLPDTQYF. CDR3 DNA sequence: TGTGCCAGCAGCCCGCCAGGCTTGCCAGATACGCAGTATTTT.

This clonotype was seen many times. V gene TRBV5-4 combines with J gene TRBJ2-3, with D unresolved. With 1 base removed from V and 0 bases from J, the gap between germline ends came to 9 bases. Germline V gene lookup returns CDR1 SGHNT and CDR2 YYREEE (reference sequence). The CDR3 loop spans 15 amino acids. CDR3 loop: CASSLRSSSTDTQYF. DNA for the CDR3: TGTGCCAGCAGCTTGCGGTCTTCCAGCACAGATACGCAGTATTTT.

This clonotype was observed a handful of times. This chain links TRBV12-3 or TRBV12-4 with TRBJ1-2; D is perhaps TRBD1 (5 bases). V was cut by 8 bases and J by 4 bases, with 14 bases left in between. The CDR3 contains 13 residues. This CDR3 reads CASGHPGLYGYTF. CDR3 nucleotide sequence: TGTGCCAGCGGCCACCCGGGGCTCTATGGCTACACCTTC.

This chain uses TRBV6-1 with TRBJ2-7; the match to TRBD1 covers 7 bases. Germline values: CDR1 MNHNS, CDR2 SASEGT. This CDR3 comprises 15 residues. V gave up 4 bases and J gave up 4 bases; unmatched junction bases: 10. The DNA for the CDR3 is TGTGCCAGCAGTGCTACAGGGGTTTACCTATACGAGCAGTACTTC. Amino acids: CASSATGVYLYEQYF.

This clonotype was picked up a small number of times. Given a much more abundant clone one base away, this may be a read error. The V and J genes are TRBV9 and TRBJ1-1; the D is unclear. V shed 0 bases and J shed 1 base, with 1 base lying between them. The CDR3 covers 12 residues. Germline V lookup: CDR1 SGDLS, CDR2 YYNGEE. The CDR3 loop reads CASSVENTEAFF. The CDR3 DNA reads as TGTGCCAGCAGCGTAGAGAACACTGAAGCTTTCTTT.

CDR3 DNA sequence: TGCAGTGCTAGGGTACCGGGACTAGCGGGGGATACGCAGTATTTT. It encodes CSARVPGLAGDTQYF. The chain employs TRBV20-1 and TRBJ2-3; 13 bases are a match to TRBD2. V shed 3 bases, J shed 6 bases, and the junction held 6 bases outside the gene matches. CDR3 length: 15 residues. Germline CDR1 reads DFQATT; CDR2 reads SNEGSKA (reference sequence).

This clonotype came up a few times. The chain is built from TRBV20-1 and TRBJ1-2; a weak D match, TRBD1 (5 bases). This CDR3 is 13 amino acids long. V shed 0 bases and J shed 7 bases, with 12 bases lying between them. Germline V gene data show CDR1 as DFQATT and CDR2 as SNEGSKA (reference sequence). This CDR3 is CSARDPQGSGYTF. The CDR3 DNA reads TGCAGTGCTAGAGATCCCCAGGGCTCTGGCTACACCTTC.

This sequence joins TRBV2 and TRBJ1-1, with D unclear. The CDR3 consists of 14 residues. Trimming shortened V by 0 bases and J by 10 bases, and 15 bases separated the two germline ends. Germline CDR1 and CDR2: SNHLY and FYNNEI. The CDR3 DNA follows: TGTGCCAGCAGTGAAGCCCGGGAGCCCTCGGGAGCTTTCTTT. Translated: CASSEAREPSGAFF.

This clonotype was found once. The chain combines TRBV9 with TRBJ2-1; D remains ambiguous. V lost 0 bases and J 0 bases, leaving 4 bases between the germline ends. The CDR3 runs 14 residues. Germline V CDR1 and CDR2: SGDLS, YYNGEE. CDR3 region: CASSVATSYNEQFF. The CDR3 nucleotides read TGTGCCAGCAGCGTAGCCACCTCCTACAATGAGCAGTTCTTC.

V usage is TRBV12-3 or TRBV12-4 and J usage is TRBJ2-1; 12 bases map to TRBD2. Trimming removed 5 bases from V and 4 bases from J; junction bases left unmatched: 9. This CDR3 is built from 17 residues. CDR3 nucleotide sequence: TGTGCCAGCAGTCTCGGCCTAGCGGGAGGGCGGTACAATGAGCAGTTCTTC. Its protein product is CASSLGLAGGRYNEQFF.